What follows are 20 T cell receptor beta chains derived from one specimen sequenced in a study of blood T cell repertoires in COVID-19. TCRdb's table, derived via immunoSEQ multiplex PCR, lists solely in-frame clones and lacks some. The repertoire includes a few hundred thousand clones, around four fifths of them detected once, and roughly 4.6% sits in the top ten. Sequencing was carried out using peripheral blood. The receptors derive from a man in his fifties or sixties who had recovered from COVID-19.

The V gene is TRBV6-5, the J gene TRBJ2-3; 13 bases fit TRBD2. Germline CDR1 MNHEY, CDR2 SVGAGI. The CDR3 consists of 14 residues. Losses at the gene ends were 11 bases for V and 5 bases for J; bases not matched to a gene: 7. Here the CDR3 DNA reads TGTGCCGGCGAACTAGCGGGAGGGGGAGATACGCAGTATTTT. Protein product: CAGELAGGGDTQYF.

The sample holds one count of this clone. The CDR3 DNA reads TGTGCCAGCAGCCGGGGACAGACGAACACAGATACGCAGTATTTT. It specifies CASSRGQTNTDTQYF. This rearrangement joins TRBV11-2 to TRBJ2-3; 7 nucleotides match TRBD1. J lost 2 bases, V lost 5 bases, and 7 bases had no gene match. The CDR3 runs 15 residues. Germline CDR1 SGHAT, CDR2 FQNNGV.

The chain couples TRBV6-5 to TRBJ2-2, with D perhaps matching TRBD2 (5 bases). V was shortened by 7 bases and J by 1 base, with 10 bases between the two germline ends. The CDR3 has 14 amino acids. Germline assignment: CDR1 MNHEY and CDR2 SVGAGI. The chain's CDR3 is CASTWRQNTGELFF. CDR3 DNA: TGTGCCAGCACCTGGAGGCAGAACACCGGGGAGCTGTTTTTT.

The chain joins TRBV27 to TRBJ2-3; the D gene is possibly TRBD2 (6 bases). CDR3 length: 15 amino acids. Germline V gene data show CDR1 as MNHEY and CDR2 as SMNVEV (reference sequence). V lost 8 bases and J lost 0, with 15 bases in between. CDR3 nucleotides: TGTGCCAGCCCCTCCCGCGGGGTTAGCACAGATACGCAGTATTTT. Protein product: CASPSRGVSTDTQYF.

In this sample, this clone turned up once. The V call is TRBV5-1, the J call TRBJ2-7; D gene uncertain. V was shortened by 4 bases and J by 6 bases, with 14 bases between the two germline ends. The CDR3 runs to 13 residues. CDR1 and CDR2 from the germline V gene are SGHRS and YFSETQ. In nucleotides, the CDR3 is TGCGCCAGCAGCCCCCTGGGCCCCTCCGAGCAGTACTTC. Translated: CASSPLGPSEQYF.

In this sample, this clone turned up once. V gene TRBV3-1 (or the pseudogene TRBV3-2) combines with J gene TRBJ2-3, with unresolved D. The germline V gene has CDR1 LGHDT and CDR2 YNNKEL (reference sequence). The germline V and J ends were trimmed by 5 bases and 0 bases, with 15 bases remaining between them. This CDR3 is built from 16 residues. CDR3 DNA sequence: TGTGCCAGCAGCTTCCAAATCGGGTCTAGCACAGATACGCAGTATTTT. Residues: CASSFQIGSSTDTQYF.

The rearrangement links TRBV7-3 to TRBJ2-7; TRBD2 aligns across 9 bases. There are 15 residues in the CDR3. V dropped 5 bases and J dropped 8; count of bases not matched to a gene: 13. Germline loops: CDR1 SGHTA, CDR2 FQGTGA. CDR3 sequence reads: CASSPDPRGGRQQYF. CDR3 sequence (DNA): TGTGCCAGCAGCCCCGATCCGCGGGGGGGTCGGCAGCAGTACTTC.

The genes are TRBV13 and TRBJ1-5, with D possibly matching TRBD1 (6 bases). CDR1 and CDR2 from the germline V gene are PRHDT and FYEKMQ (reference sequence). The CDR3 has 19 residues. Trimming stripped 5 bases from V and 1 base from J, with 24 bases between. The CDR3 DNA reads TGTGCCAGCAGCCCCGAAGGTCGGCCACAGGGATGGAGCAATCAGCCCCAGCATTTT. It translates to CASSPEGRPQGWSNQPQHF. The variable domain in full, with the rest retrieved from reference TRBV13 and TRBJ1-5, is AAGVIQSPRHLIKEKRETATLKCYPIPRHDTVYWYQQGPGQDPQFLISFYEKMQSDKGSIPDRFSAQQFSDYHSELNMSSLELGDSALYFCASSPEGRPQGWSNQPQHFGDGTRLSIL.

The chain combines TRBV19 with TRBJ2-3; TRBD2 matches 8 bases. Trimming at V came to 5 bases and at J to 3 bases, leaving 10 bases not matched to a gene. CDR3 size: 16 residues. Germline CDR1 LNHDA, CDR2 SQIVND (reference sequence). The CDR3 protein is CASSPRPGLETDTQYF. The CDR3 bases are TGTGCCAGTAGTCCCCGACCGGGACTAGAGACAGATACGCAGTATTTT.

The table lists this clone with a few counts. The CDR3 nucleotides read TGTGCCAGTAGCTCATACAGGGGGTCGAGCTACACCTTC. This sequence encodes CASSSYRGSSYTF. This sequence joins TRBV19 and TRBJ1-2, with 8 bases that match TRBD1. Germline trimming cut 6 bases from V and 9 bases from J; bases unmatched to any gene: 9. This CDR3 contains 13 residues. CDR1 and CDR2 (germline): LNHDA, SQIVND (reference sequence).

The gene calls are TRBV5-5 and TRBJ1-6, with D hard to call. V was clipped by 0 bases and J by 5 bases, with 9 bases between them. The CDR3 has 15 residues. Germline CDR1 is SGHKS and CDR2 is YYEKEE (reference sequence). CDR3 sequence: CASSLVVRHNSPLHF. The CDR3 nucleotides are TGTGCCAGCAGCTTGGTTGTCAGGCATAATTCACCCCTCCACTTT.

The chain links TRBV5-1 to TRBJ1-5, with unresolved D. In germline, CDR1 is SGHRS, CDR2 YFSETQ. The germline V and J ends were trimmed by 1 base and 5 bases, with 13 bases remaining between them. The CDR3 is made up of 15 amino acids. The chain's CDR3 is CASSLSGVLDQPQHF. The CDR3 bases are TGCGCCAGCAGCTTGTCCGGGGTGTTAGATCAGCCCCAGCATTTT.

The rearrangement links TRBV6-5 to TRBJ1-2; 10 nucleotides match TRBD1. V shed 6 bases, J shed 6 bases, and the junction held 4 bases outside the gene matches. The CDR3 runs 13 residues. Germline lookup yields CDR1 MNHEY and CDR2 SVGAGI. CDR3 region: CASRLTGGDGYTF. CDR3 in DNA: TGTGCCAGCAGGTTGACAGGGGGCGATGGCTACACCTTC.

J is TRBJ2-3 and V is TRBV3-1 (or the pseudogene TRBV3-2); maybe TRBD2 (7 bases). V was trimmed by 4 bases and J by 3 bases, leaving 17 bases between them. Germline lookup yields CDR1 LGHDT and CDR2 YNNKEL (reference sequence). The CDR3 extends over 16 amino acids. CDR3 loop: CASSLRGGARTDTQYF. In DNA, the CDR3 is TGTGCCAGCAGCCTAAGGGGGGGGGCAAGGACAGATACGCAGTATTTT.

The chain recombines TRBV6-5 with TRBJ2-3, with D maybe TRBD1 (5 bases). V lost 6 bases and J 2 bases, leaving 12 bases between the germline ends. The CDR3 totals 14 residues. Germline CDR1 and CDR2: MNHEY and SVGAGI. CDR3: CASSRQPYTDTQYF. In DNA, the CDR3 is TGTGCCAGCAGCAGACAGCCATACACAGATACGCAGTATTTT.

This chain uses TRBV5-1 with TRBJ2-1; perhaps TRBD1 as D (5 bases). Trimming removed 0 bases from V and 3 bases from J, with 13 bases in between. Germline CDR1 is SGHRS and CDR2 is YFSETQ. The CDR3 sequence is 16 residues long. The CDR3 region is CASSLAGINRYNEQFF. In DNA, the CDR3 is TGCGCCAGCAGCTTGGCAGGGATTAATCGCTACAATGAGCAGTTCTTC. The whole variable domain, remainder taken from reference TRBV5-1 and TRBJ2-1, is KAGVTQTPRYLIKTRGQQVTLSCSPISGHRSVSWYQQTPGQGLQFLFEYFSETQRNKGNFPGRFSGRQFSNSRSEMNVSTLELGDSALYLCASSLAGINRYNEQFFGPGTRLTVL.

The CDR3 bases are TGTGCCACCAGTGCCCCGGGACAGGCGCTCGGTGGCTACACCTTC. This sequence encodes CATSAPGQALGGYTF. The chain combines TRBV24-1 with TRBJ1-2; 8 positions match TRBD1. The ends lost 5 bases at V and 7 bases at J; junction bases unmatched: 11. Germline loops: CDR1 KGHDR, CDR2 SFDVKD. The CDR3 is 15 residues long.

This chain links TRBV6-5 with TRBJ2-3, with TRBD2 matching 10 bases. Germline CDR1 is MNHEY and CDR2 is SVGAGI. V lost 5 bases, J lost 4 bases, and 3 bases stayed unmatched. The CDR3 is 14 residues long. In DNA, the CDR3 is TGTGCCAGCAGTCCAGCGGGAGGGCCAGATACGCAGTATTTT. It yields the protein CASSPAGGPDTQYF.

CDR3 sequence (DNA): TGTGCCAGCAGGAATCGGGGAGTTGAAAAACTGTTTTTT. Protein sequence: CASRNRGVEKLFF. V usage is TRBV28 and J usage is TRBJ1-4; D not certain. The germline CDR1 and CDR2 sequences are MDHEN and SYDVKM. V dropped 6 bases and J dropped 7 bases, with 12 bases sitting between them. This CDR3 is built from 13 residues. The full variable domain, its missing parts supplied by reference TRBV28 and TRBJ1-4, is DVKVTQSSRYLVKRTGEKVFLECVQDMDHENMFWYRQDPGLGLRLIYFSYDVKMKEKGDIPEGYSVSREKKERFSLILESASTNQTSMYLCASRNRGVEKLFFGSGTQLSVL.

The chain combines TRBV6-1 with TRBJ2-7; D not certain. CDR1 MNHNS and CDR2 SASEGT come from the germline V gene. Trimming stripped 3 bases from V and 3 bases from J, with 15 bases between. The CDR3 is 15 residues long. CDR3: CASSEGTAFLYEQYF. The DNA for the CDR3 is TGTGCCAGCAGTGAGGGTACAGCCTTTCTCTACGAGCAGTACTTC.